The source of this T cell receptor beta chain is a study of blood T cell repertoires in COVID-19. Per the original data handling: Amplified reference gene primers provided the basis for estimating nucleated cell counts. The assay was immunoSEQ multiplex PCR, and TCRdb's table has in-frame clones only and misses some. V, J and clone size are those of that table, while D and trimming were read from the DNA. The table lists under 450,000 clones, roughly four fifths of them singletons. CDR1 and CDR2 (germline): LNHDA, SQIVND (reference sequence). This CDR3 contains 18 residues. Trimming at V came to 4 bases and at J to 8 bases, leaving 17 bases not matched to a gene.

This clonotype was sampled from a woman aged 50 to 60 who had recovered from COVID-19. V usage is TRBV19 and J usage is TRBJ2-1; 10 bases are shared with TRBD2. Sequences were obtained from PBMCs or T cells enriched from blood (not recorded which). CDR3 nucleotide sequence: TGTGCCAGTAGTACCCCCCCAGCGGGAGGGGGATTAAATCATGAGCAGTTCTTC. This codes for CASSTPPAGGGLNHEQFF.